This TCR beta chain was observed in a study of cytomegalovirus exposure and HLA in healthy donors. Study in general: Across some 400 genotyped donors, approximately 81% landed in the Caucasian-associated ancestry cluster. Study-level findings and limits: When analyzed later, a missense DCLRE1C variant was found to be linked to TCR beta V- and J-gene trimming.

Researchers ran the PCR with 60 Vbeta and 13 Jbeta primers. Per the original data handling: Counted up in a later analysis, unique TCR beta chains came to approximately 77 million, with around 9.9 million shared. Using immunoSEQ multiplex PCR, the repertoire was profiled, and TCRdb retains in-frame clones only, with some absent. That table furnishes V, J and clone size, whereas the DNA furnished D and trimming. Here the sample spans about 120,000 clones, approximately 80% being singletons. This clone has a handful of counts. The target antigen is unknown. Germline V gene sequence: CDR1 SEHNR, CDR2 FQNEAQ (reference sequence). The V end lost 5 bases, the J end lost 5 bases, and 16 bases lay between the germline ends. The CDR3 has 14 amino acids.

The chain carries TRBV7-9 and TRBJ2-7; tentatively, D is TRBD1 (5 bases). Sequencing was carried out using PBMCs. The sequence was obtained from a middle-aged woman in good health and CMV-seropositive. The CDR3 loop is CASSRGHGRDEQYF. CDR3 sequence (DNA): TGTGCCAGCAGCCGCGGACACGGACGGGACGAGCAGTACTTC.